The rows below give T cell receptor beta chains drawn from one sample of a study of breast tumors, draining lymph nodes, adjacent tissues. TCRdb independently ran MiXCR on the multiplex PCR reads; one entry per CDR3 protein. The sample contains under 150,000 distinct CDR3 sequences, about 20% of which appear only once. What was sequenced was axillary lymph node tissue. These receptors were collected from a female donor with breast cancer. Some clones in this sample may be carry-over from other donors' samples. CDR3s include the opening cysteine and the closing phenylalanine or tryptophan. D genes are given only for firm matches. Size is stated for part of the rows, as once, few or many counts, or as a class when the clone is expanded.

V gene	D gene	clone size	J gene	CDR3 protein	CDR3 DNA
TRBV2	-	many	TRBJ1-6	CASSEAGPLGNSPLHF	TGTGCCAGCAGTGAAGCTGGGCCCCTGGGTAATTCACCCCTCCACTTT
TRBV28	TRBD1	few	TRBJ1-2	CASSQGTEHYGYTF	TGTGCCAGCAGTCAAGGGACAGAACATTATGGCTACACCTTC
TRBV18	TRBD2	many	TRBJ2-7	CASSPLAGENEQYF	TGTGCCAGCTCACCACTAGCGGGGGAGAACGAGCAGTACTTC
TRBV5-5	TRBD1	many	TRBJ1-2	CASSPTGIYGYTF	TGTGCCAGCAGCCCGACAGGGATCTATGGCTACACCTTC
TRBV20-1	-	many	TRBJ2-3	CSARSAGTDTQYF	TGCAGTGCTAGATCTGCGGGCACAGATACGCAGTATTTT
TRBV5-1	TRBD2	-	TRBJ2-3	CASSLMGTSGGAGTDTQYF	TGCGCCAGCAGCTTGATGGGGACTAGCGGGGGGGCGGGCACAGATACGCAGTATTTT
TRBV5-1	TRBD1	many	TRBJ2-7	CASRPGQGYEQYF	TGCGCCAGCAGACCGGGACAGGGTTACGAGCAGTACTTC
TRBV12-3/TRBV12-4	-	-	TRBJ2-4	CASSSRDGNILAKNIQYF	TGTGCCAGCAGTTCACGGGACGGTAACATTCTAGCCAAAAACATTCAGTACTTC
TRBV2	-	many	TRBJ1-3	CASRLQGSGNTIYF	TGTGCCAGCAGGCTCCAGGGCTCTGGAAACACCATATATTTT
TRBV19	-	few	TRBJ2-2	CASSRLVSPTGELFF	TGTGCCAGTAGTAGACTAGTCTCCCCCACCGGGGAGCTGTTTTTT
TRBV20-1	-	many	TRBJ1-6	CSARGRSSYNSPLHF	TGCAGTGCTAGGGGCCGGAGCTCCTATAATTCACCCCTCCACTTT
TRBV20-1	-	many	TRBJ2-7	CSARDLYRGFDYEQYF	TGCAGTGCTAGAGATCTTTATCGGGGTTTTGACTACGAGCAGTACTTC
TRBV6-2/TRBV6-3	TRBD2	few	TRBJ2-1	CASRVGGANEQFF	TGTGCCAGCAGAGTCGGGGGGGCCAATGAGCAGTTCTTC
TRBV19	-	many	TRBJ1-2	CASSILSGLYGYTF	TGTGCCAGTAGTATATTGTCAGGGCTCTATGGCTACACCTTC
TRBV20-1	TRBD1	many	TRBJ1-5	CSARTGSNQPQHF	TGCAGTGCTCGGACAGGGTCCAATCAGCCCCAGCATTTT
TRBV15	TRBD2	many	TRBJ2-7	CATSRDRGEDEQYF	TGTGCCACCAGCAGAGATCGGGGGGAAGACGAGCAGTACTTC
TRBV27	TRBD1	-	TRBJ2-1	CASSFDRGRNEQFF	TGTGCCAGCAGTTTCGACAGGGGAAGGAATGAGCAGTTCTTC
TRBV4-1	TRBD1	many	TRBJ1-2	CASSQGTGFGYTF	TGCGCCAGCAGCCAAGGGACAGGGTTCGGCTACACCTTC
TRBV15	-	many	TRBJ2-3	CATSRGGDDTQYF	TGTGCCACCAGCAGAGGGGGAGACGATACGCAGTATTTT
TRBV5-1	-	-	TRBJ2-6	CASSGGGVGANVLTF	TGCGCCAGCAGCGGTGGAGGGGTTGGGGCCAACGTCCTGACTTTC
TRBV6-6	-	many	TRBJ1-6	CASSYAVNSPLHF	TGTGCCAGCAGTTACGCAGTCAATTCACCCCTCCACTTT
TRBV6-1	-	few	TRBJ2-3	CASSGGQPNTDTQYF	TGTGCCAGCAGCGGCGGACAGCCCAACACAGATACGCAGTATTTT
TRBV3-1	TRBD1	many	TRBJ2-7	CASLKGQGSFEQYF	TGTGCCAGCTTAAAGGGACAGGGGAGTTTCGAGCAGTACTTC
TRBV4-1	-	many	TRBJ2-7	CASSQVKVADTYEQYF	TGCGCCAGCAGCCAAGTTAAGGTAGCGGACACCTACGAGCAGTACTTC
TRBV28	-	few	TRBJ2-7	CASSGGRGGYEQYF	TGTGCCAGCAGCGGCGGGAGAGGGGGCTACGAGCAGTACTTC
TRBV20-1	-	many	TRBJ2-5	CSARGETQYF	TGCAGTGCTAGGGGCGAGACCCAGTACTTC
TRBV3-1	-	many	TRBJ2-5	CASSTGHQETQYF	TGTGCCAGCAGCACGGGACACCAAGAGACCCAGTACTTC
TRBV18	-	few	TRBJ2-6	CASSPSSSGANVLTF	TGTGCCAGCTCACCCAGCTCCTCTGGGGCCAACGTCCTGACTTTC
TRBV5-1	TRBD2	-	TRBJ2-1	CVSSLSWEGEQFF	TGCGTCAGCAGCCTTTCGTGGGAGGGTGAGCAGTTCTTC
TRBV12-3/TRBV12-4	-	many	TRBJ2-3	CASSSDGTDTQYF	TGTGCCAGCAGTTCGGACGGCACAGATACGCAGTATTTT
TRBV3-1	-	many	TRBJ1-2	CASSQVRGPYGYTF	TGTGCCAGCAGCCAAGTACGAGGACCCTATGGCTACACCTTC
TRBV6-5	TRBD2	few	TRBJ2-1	CASSLAGAPTLYNEQFF	TGTGCCAGCAGTCTAGCGGGGGCGCCGACACTATACAATGAGCAGTTCTTC
TRBV6-1	-	many	TRBJ1-2	CASSELFGGEGYGYTF	TGTGCCAGCAGTGAATTGTTTGGGGGCGAGGGCTATGGCTACACCTTC
TRBV11-2	-	many	TRBJ2-7	CASSSRGEYGFEQYF	TGTGCCAGCAGCTCGAGAGGGGAGTACGGGTTCGAGCAGTACTTC
TRBV7-3	TRBD1	many	TRBJ2-3	CASSSGQNTDTQYF	TGTGCCAGCAGCTCGGGACAGAACACAGATACGCAGTATTTT
TRBV7-9	-	many	TRBJ2-5	CASSSEPVRVAYTATSKIGETQYF	TGTGCCAGCAGCTCAGAACCAGTCAGGGTGGCCTATACAGCAACCTCAAAAATCGGAGAGACCCAGTACTTC
TRBV6-5	-	many	TRBJ2-7	CASSYGQGIEQYF	TGTGCCAGCAGTTACGGGCAGGGGATCGAGCAGTACTTC
TRBV6-1	-	-	TRBJ2-1	CASRGGVDEQLF	TGTGCCAGCAGGGGGGGCGTCGATGAGCAGCTCTTC
TRBV24-1	-	many	TRBJ2-3	CATSDSGVGSAQYF	TGTGCCACCAGTGATTCCGGGGTTGGTTCTGCGCAGTATTTT